This T cell receptor (beta chain) derives from a study of control samples from healthy donors and cancer patients. This clone was observed a handful of times. Germline CDR1 reads SGHRS; CDR2 reads YFSETQ. The CDR3 has 15 residues. J gave up 12 bases and V 2 bases, and 10 bases lay outside the gene matches. Sequencing was performed with immunoSEQ multiplex PCR; in TCRdb, only in-frame clones are kept and a portion is missing. The table lists about 190,000 clones, over 80% of them singletons. The rearrangement joins TRBV5-1 to TRBJ2-1, with 11 bases lining up with TRBD2. The sequence derives from a man aged 30 to 45 in good health. Material: blood. The CDR3 nucleotides read TGCGCCAGCAGCTTCACTAGCGGGGGCGGGTTCGGGCAGTTCTTC. Translated: CASSFTSGGGFGQFF.